This T cell receptor (beta chain) was recorded in a study of shared T cell receptors in the human thymus. Trimming removed 2 bases at V and 3 bases at J, with 15 bases between. Germline V lookup: CDR1 KGHSH, CDR2 LQKENI. This CDR3 is 16 amino acids long. Profiled with immunoSEQ multiplex PCR; TCRdb holds only in-frame clones, not every one. The sample includes more than 550,000 clones, approximately 85% of them seen just once. These data were also filed under a second study, of human thymus T cells.

The TCR was taken from a girl less than two years old with a congenital heart defect. The chain joins TRBV18 to TRBJ2-3, with D perhaps TRBD2 (6 bases). Material for sequencing was thymocytes. CDR3 residues: CASSPSSPRGTDTQYF. In nucleotides, the CDR3 is TGTGCCAGCTCACCATCGAGCCCCCGGGGGACAGATACGCAGTATTTT.